One and the same sample provided the 20 T cell receptor beta chains below, sequenced in a study of Graves' ophthalmopathy and Graves' hyperthyroidism. The authors amplified TCR beta CDR3 regions from RNA transcripts. The workflow started with a first-round RT-PCR run with HTBI primers and then moved on to a second-round multiplex PCR. TCRdb re-analysed the multiplex PCR reads in MiXCR, keeping a single row per CDR3 protein. This table holds hundreds of thousands of distinct CDR3 sequences, about 41% found once. Sequenced: peripheral blood. The origin of the receptors is an adult man with Graves' ophthalmopathy.

This clonotype was observed many times. The chain recombines TRBV7-8 with TRBJ2-5; D gene uncertain. Germline V gene sequence: CDR1 SGHVS, CDR2 FQNEAQ. Deletions cut 6 bases from V and 7 bases from J, with 27 bases between. The CDR3 loop spans 17 amino acids. The CDR3 here is CASRSLGYADQKGTQYF. CDR3 coding DNA: TGTGCCAGCAGGTCGTTAGGTTATGCAGACCAGAAGGGGACCCAGTACTTC.

This sequence joins TRBV12-3 or TRBV12-4 and TRBJ1-1; 7 positions match TRBD1. The CDR3 spans 14 residues. V dropped 7 bases and J dropped 5; count of bases not matched to a gene: 10. The CDR3 loop is CASTLRTGGTEAFF. CDR3 bases: TGTGCCAGCACCCTCAGGACAGGAGGGACTGAAGCTTTCTTT.

At least ten counts were recorded for this clonotype. V usage is TRBV4-3 and J usage is TRBJ2-7; a possible D gene is TRBD1 (6 bases). From germline, CDR1 is LGHNA and CDR2 YSLEER. The CDR3 is 14 amino acids. Trimming left V 0 bases short and J 1 base short, with 7 bases between. The CDR3 coding sequence is TGCGCCAGCAGCCAAGATACAGGGTCCTACGAGCAGTACTTC. It codes for CASSQDTGSYEQYF.

This chain links TRBV6-1 with TRBJ1-2; 7 bases line up with TRBD1. CDR1 and CDR2 (germline): MNHNS, SASEGT. The length of the CDR3 is 15 residues. Trimming cost V 8 bases and J 8 bases; bases outside gene matches: 17. The CDR3 reads CASVEDHGQERGYTF. The CDR3 coding sequence is TGTGCCAGCGTTGAAGATCATGGACAGGAGAGGGGCTACACCTTC.

This clonotype was counted ten times or more. V is TRBV10-3 and J is TRBJ1-2; unclear D gene. The length of the CDR3 is 15 residues. From germline, CDR1 is ENHRY and CDR2 SYGVKD. The ends were cut back, 0 bases at V and 8 bases at J, with 16 bases in the middle. The CDR3 nucleotides are TGTGCCATCAGTGAGTCTGTCGGTGCCCCTATGGGCTACACCTTC. It yields the protein CAISESVGAPMGYTF.

This chain connects TRBV20-1 to TRBJ2-2; D not certain. The V end lost 2 bases, the J end lost 7 bases, and 11 bases lay between the germline ends. This CDR3 contains 13 residues. CDR1 DFQATT and CDR2 SNEGSKA come from the germline V gene (reference sequence). CDR3 in amino acids: CSARSLEVGELFF. The CDR3 coding sequence is TGCAGTGCTAGATCCCTAGAGGTCGGGGAGCTGTTTTTT.

The CDR3: CASSTSGGDTGELFF. For the CDR3, the DNA is TGTGCCAGCAGCACTAGCGGGGGGGACACCGGGGAGCTGTTTTTT. V and J are TRBV5-5 and TRBJ2-2, with TRBD2 identical over 13 bases. This CDR3 is 15 amino acids long. CDR1 and CDR2 (germline): SGHKS, YYEKEE (reference sequence). The ends lost 4 bases at V and 3 bases at J; junction bases unmatched: 0.

This clonotype was picked up a small number of times. V and J are TRBV6-6 and TRBJ1-5, with a tentative D call TRBD1 (5 bases). This CDR3 comprises 17 residues. From germline, CDR1 is MNHNY and CDR2 SVGAGI (reference sequence). Trimming pared 0 bases from V and 6 bases from J, leaving 18 bases between. The CDR3 spells CASSYSGEGRTGQPQHF. DNA of the CDR3: TGTGCCAGCAGTTACTCTGGGGAGGGACGTACAGGTCAGCCCCAGCATTTT.

With respect to this clonotype: A clone one base away is much larger, so this may be a read error. For the CDR3, the DNA is TGTGCCAGCCGGCTCAAGGGCTTACCTGGAAACACCATATATTTT. It specifies CASRLKGLPGNTIYF. V usage is TRBV10-3 and J usage is TRBJ1-3; D is uncertain. The V and J ends lost 10 bases and 2 bases respectively, with 18 bases between them. CDR3 length: 15 residues. Germline CDR1 and CDR2: ENHRY and SYGVKD.

The V gene is TRBV6-5, the J gene TRBJ2-5; D possibly corresponds to TRBD1 (5 bases). The length of the CDR3 is 13 residues. Germline assignment: CDR1 MNHEY and CDR2 SVGAGI. Trimming shortened V by 7 bases and J by 1 base, and 10 bases separated the two germline ends. CDR3: CASKRQSQETQYF. The CDR3 DNA is TGTGCCAGCAAACGACAGAGCCAAGAGACCCAGTACTTC.

The chain couples TRBV20-1 to TRBJ2-7, with D tentatively TRBD1 or TRBD2 (6 bases each). Germline loops: CDR1 DFQATT, CDR2 SNEGSKA (reference sequence). CDR3 length: 11 amino acids. The germline V and J ends were trimmed by 7 bases and 5 bases, with 12 bases remaining between them. The chain's CDR3 is CSGRGVHEQYF. The DNA for the CDR3 is TGCAGTGGGAGGGGGGTCCACGAGCAGTACTTC.

This clonotype was recorded many times. The rearrangement uses TRBV3-1 and TRBJ1-6; D gene ambiguous. The CDR3 has 12 residues. Germline lookup yields CDR1 LGHDT and CDR2 YNNKEL (reference sequence). The V and J ends lost 2 bases and 6 bases respectively, with 2 bases between them. The CDR3 coding sequence is TGTGCCAGCAGCCAACGTAATTCACCCCTCCACTTT. Amino acid sequence: CASSQRNSPLHF.

This clonotype was seen many times. The V and J genes are TRBV25-1 and TRBJ1-6; D remains unclear. Germline V lookup: CDR1 MGHDK, CDR2 SYGVNS. The CDR3 loop spans 14 amino acids. V was shortened by 8 bases and J by 5 bases, with 13 bases between the two germline ends. The CDR3 sequence is CASCSWGDNSPLHF. In DNA form, the CDR3 reads TGTGCCAGCTGTTCATGGGGAGATAATTCACCCCTCCACTTT.

This clonotype was observed at least ten times. This rearrangement joins TRBV10-3 to TRBJ2-7; 10 bases map to TRBD1. Trimming took 5 bases from V and 4 from J; bases not matched to a gene: 5. Germline lookup yields CDR1 ENHRY and CDR2 SYGVKD. There are 14 residues in the CDR3. This chain's CDR3 is CAISKDRGEYEQYF. Here the CDR3 DNA reads TGTGCCATCAGTAAGGACAGGGGGGAGTACGAGCAGTACTTC.

This clonotype was recorded many times. This chain connects TRBV19 to TRBJ1-5; the D gene is possibly TRBD1 (6 bases). V gave up 3 bases and J gave up 2 bases, with 11 bases separating them. Germline V lookup: CDR1 LNHDA, CDR2 SQIVND (reference sequence). The CDR3 totals 15 residues. The CDR3 DNA reads as TGTGCCAGTAGTATTATGGCAGGGGGCAATCAGCCCCAGCATTTT. Its protein product is CASSIMAGGNQPQHF.

The DNA of the CDR3 is TGTGCCAGTAGTGCCCAAGCAGGGCTAACAGCTGAAGCTTTCTTT. Translating gives CASSAQAGLTAEAFF. The rearrangement joins TRBV19 to TRBJ1-1; possibly TRBD1 for D (5 bases). Germline V gives CDR1 LNHDA, CDR2 SQIVND (reference sequence). This CDR3 spans 15 amino acids. V dropped 5 bases and J dropped 6 bases, with 19 bases sitting between them.

This clonotype was counted ten times or more. J is TRBJ1-1 and V is TRBV25-1; unclear D gene. Trimming removed 6 bases from V and 6 bases from J, with 17 bases in between. This CDR3 region has 14 residues. Germline CDR1 MGHDK, CDR2 SYGVNS. CDR3 amino acids: CASRGGSGTAEAFF. CDR3 sequence (DNA): TGTGCCAGCAGGGGAGGTTCGGGTACGGCTGAAGCTTTCTTT.

This chain joins TRBV20-1 and TRBJ1-5; D unresolved. V was cut by 7 bases and J by 4 bases, with 14 bases left in between. The CDR3 extends over 13 amino acids. Per the germline V gene, CDR1 is DFQATT and CDR2 is SNEGSKA (reference sequence). CDR3 sequence: CSVSRLRNQPQHF. The CDR3 region has the DNA TGCAGTGTTAGCCGGCTAAGAAATCAGCCCCAGCATTTT.

The chain recombines TRBV12-3 or TRBV12-4 with TRBJ1-1; 8 bases align to TRBD1. The CDR3 has 14 amino acids. The J segment lost 5 bases and the V segment lost 6 bases, leaving 8 bases of the junction unmatched. The CDR3 sequence is CASSHTDRDTEAFF. CDR3 DNA sequence: TGTGCCAGCAGCCATACGGACAGGGATACTGAAGCTTTCTTT.

As regards this clonotype: A much bigger clone sits one base away, suggesting this may be a read error. Since the CDR3 does not end with the conserved phenylalanine or tryptophan, this likely comes from a read error. The chain employs TRBV5-4 and TRBJ1-2, with D tentatively TRBD1 (6 bases). V shed 0 bases and J shed 6 bases, with 12 bases lying between them. CDR1 is SGHNT, CDR2 YYREEE, per germline (reference sequence). The CDR3 loop spans 14 amino acids. The CDR3 region is CASSLVPQGNGYTL. CDR3 nucleotides: TGTGCCAGCAGCTTGGTCCCACAGGGAAATGGCTACACCCTC.